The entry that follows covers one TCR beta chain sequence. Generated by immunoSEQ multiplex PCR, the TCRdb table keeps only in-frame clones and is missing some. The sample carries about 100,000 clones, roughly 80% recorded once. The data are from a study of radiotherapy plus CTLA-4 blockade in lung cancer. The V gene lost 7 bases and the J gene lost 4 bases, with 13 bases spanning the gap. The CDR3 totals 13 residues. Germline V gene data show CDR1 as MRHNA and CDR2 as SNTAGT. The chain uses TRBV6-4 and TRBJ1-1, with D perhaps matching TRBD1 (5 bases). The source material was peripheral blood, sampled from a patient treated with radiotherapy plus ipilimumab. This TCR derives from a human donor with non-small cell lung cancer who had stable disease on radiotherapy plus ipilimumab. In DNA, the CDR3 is TGTGCCAGCAACCAGGGCGTTGGCACTGAAGCTTTCTTT. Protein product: CASNQGVGTEAFF.